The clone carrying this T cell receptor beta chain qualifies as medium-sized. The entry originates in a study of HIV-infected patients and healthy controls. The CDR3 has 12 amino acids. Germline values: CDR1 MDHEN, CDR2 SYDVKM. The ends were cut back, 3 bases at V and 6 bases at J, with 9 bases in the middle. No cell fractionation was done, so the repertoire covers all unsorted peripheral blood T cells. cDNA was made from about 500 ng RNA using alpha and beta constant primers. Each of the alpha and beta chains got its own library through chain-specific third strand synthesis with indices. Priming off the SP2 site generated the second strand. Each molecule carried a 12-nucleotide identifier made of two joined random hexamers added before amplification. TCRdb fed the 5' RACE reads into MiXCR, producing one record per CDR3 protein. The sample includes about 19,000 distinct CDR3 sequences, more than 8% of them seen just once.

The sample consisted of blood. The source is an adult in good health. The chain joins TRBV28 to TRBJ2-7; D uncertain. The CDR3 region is CASSFGVGEQYF. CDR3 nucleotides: TGTGCCAGCAGTTTTGGGGTTGGCGAGCAGTACTTC.